Below, 22 T cell receptor beta chains from the same sample are listed, as sequenced in a study of blood T cells in healthy people across ages. Next came a second PCR, run for roughly 6 to 11 cycles, which used a sample-barcoded 5' primer along with a J-beta primer mix. A single record per CDR3 protein comes from TCRdb applying MiXCR to the 5' RACE reads. The sample includes 350,000 to 450,000 distinct CDR3 sequences, about 55% seen only once; the top ten take 50% to 65%. The sequencing input was blood. These TCRs come from a man aged 55 to 69 in good health.

Ten or more counts support this clonotype. The CDR3 reads CSARPLESIQYF. The CDR3 region has the DNA TGCAGTGCTAGACCTCTCGAGAGCATTCAGTACTTC. The V gene is TRBV20-1, the J gene TRBJ2-4; D remains unclear. Trimming shortened V by 2 bases and J by 9 bases, and 11 bases separated the two germline ends. Germline values: CDR1 DFQATT, CDR2 SNEGSKA (reference sequence). This CDR3 has 12 amino acids.

This clonotype was detected a few times. The rearrangement joins TRBV5-1 to TRBJ2-3; no clear D. From germline, CDR1 is SGHRS and CDR2 YFSETQ. The germline V and J ends were trimmed by 2 bases and 1 base, with 14 bases remaining between them. The length of the CDR3 is 16 residues. The CDR3 spells CASSLPATPGTDTQYF. DNA of the CDR3: TGCGCCAGCAGCTTACCAGCAACACCAGGCACAGATACGCAGTATTTT.

The chain is built from TRBV18 and TRBJ2-4, with D possibly matching TRBD2 (5 bases). The CDR3 is made up of 14 amino acids. CDR1 is KGHSH and CDR2 is LQKENI in the germline V gene. The germline V and J ends were trimmed by 3 bases and 3 bases, with 9 bases remaining between them. The CDR3 here is CASSPPGLKNIQYF. CDR3 DNA: TGTGCCAGCTCACCTCCTGGACTCAAAAACATTCAGTACTTC.

Regarding this clonotype: The junction and the germline gene differ at one end; a read error may be behind it. V and J are TRBV13 and TRBJ2-5; maybe TRBD1 (5 bases). Germline CDR1 and CDR2: PRHDT and FYEKMQ (reference sequence). This CDR3 region has 15 residues. The chain's CDR3 is CASSLYRSGQEAQYF. The CDR3 nucleotides read TGTGCCAGCAGCTTATACAGGAGTGGCCAAGAGGCCCAGTACTTC.

The rearrangement links TRBV12-3 or TRBV12-4 to TRBJ2-3, with 8 bases aligning to TRBD1. V shed 6 bases and J 6 bases; nucleotides not matched to a gene: 5. The CDR3 loop spans 13 amino acids. CDR3 in DNA: TGTGCCAGCAGGTCAGGGGGCGGGGATACGCAGTATTTT. Its translation is CASRSGGGDTQYF.

V and J are TRBV6-2 or TRBV6-3 and TRBJ2-7; D may be TRBD1 (5 bases). From germline, CDR1 is MNHEY and CDR2 SVGEGT. The CDR3 spans 14 residues. Trimming took off 5 bases at V and 10 bases at J, with 21 bases between the two ends. CDR3 in DNA: TGTGCCAGCAGTGACGTTGGACAATCAGAGGAACAGTACTTC. Protein sequence: CASSDVGQSEEQYF.

V is TRBV3-1 and J is TRBJ1-5; D is unresolved. The V and J ends lost 0 bases and 2 bases respectively, with 2 bases between them. The CDR3 contains 13 residues. Germline lookup yields CDR1 LGHDT and CDR2 YNNKEL (reference sequence). In DNA, the CDR3 is TGTGCCAGCAGCCAAGAAGGCAATCAGCCCCAGCATTTT. It is translated as CASSQEGNQPQHF.

The V gene is TRBV20-1, the J gene TRBJ1-4; weak D call: TRBD1 (5 bases). The CDR3 is made up of 15 amino acids. Trimming cost V 3 bases and J 1 base, with 12 bases left between them. Germline CDR1 DFQATT, CDR2 SNEGSKA (reference sequence). This CDR3 is CSASKGTKTNEKLFF. For the CDR3, the DNA is TGCAGTGCTAGTAAGGGGACTAAAACTAATGAAAAACTGTTTTTT.

This clonotype was picked up one time. V and J are TRBV7-8 and TRBJ1-2, with TRBD1 identical over 8 bases. There are 13 residues in the CDR3. J gave up 5 bases and V 5 bases, and 4 bases lay outside the gene matches. Per the germline V gene, CDR1 is SGHVS and CDR2 is FQNEAQ. The CDR3 loop reads CASSPGGIYGYTF. In DNA form, the CDR3 reads TGTGCCAGCAGCCCAGGGGGCATTTATGGCTACACCTTC.

The gene calls are TRBV10-3 and TRBJ2-3; 12 bases match TRBD2. V trimming: 4 bases; J trimming: 1 base; junction bases outside the gene matches: 3. Per germline, CDR1 ENHRY and CDR2 SYGVKD. CDR3 length equals 16 residues. The CDR3 sequence is CAISAASGRGTDTQYF. Written as DNA, the CDR3 is TGTGCCATCAGTGCGGCTAGCGGGAGGGGCACAGATACGCAGTATTTT.

The chain carries TRBV7-2 and TRBJ2-1; TRBD2 agrees at 7 bases. After removal of 6 bases from V and 4 bases from J, the junction contained 12 bases not matched to a gene. The CDR3 covers 16 residues. Germline assignment: CDR1 SGHTA and CDR2 FQGNSA. The CDR3 DNA is TGTGCCAGCAGGGGGGGGGGAGACAGACCTTACAATGAGCAGTTCTTC. Its protein product is CASRGGGDRPYNEQFF.

A word on this clonotype: One junction end disagrees with the germline gene, perhaps due to a read error. The genes are TRBV28 and TRBJ2-5; 8 bases agree with TRBD1. CDR1 and CDR2 (germline): MDHEN, SYDVKM. CDR3 size: 15 residues. CDR3 loop: CVSSSSGQGQETQYF. The CDR3 bases are TGTGTCAGCAGTAGCTCAGGACAGGGTCAAGAGACCCAGTACTTC.

A remark on this clonotype: Germline is not matched at one junction end, which may reflect a read error. This chain's CDR3 is CASRASRGDGETQYF. The CDR3 nucleotides read TGCGCTAGCAGGGCTAGCCGGGGGGACGGAGAGACCCAGTACTTC. This sequence joins TRBV5-1 and TRBJ2-5, with 7 nucleotides matching TRBD2. The CDR3 has 15 amino acids. Per the germline V gene, CDR1 is SGHRS and CDR2 is YFSETQ. The full variable domain, its missing parts supplied by reference TRBV5-1 and TRBJ2-5, is KAGVTQTPRYLIKTRGQQVTLSCSPISGHRSVSWYQQTPGQGLQFLFEYFSETQRNKGNFPGRFSGRQFSNSRSEMNVSTLELGDSALYLCASRASRGDGETQYFGPGTRLLVL.

V and J are TRBV5-1 and TRBJ1-1, with a possible D match to TRBD1 (5 bases). CDR3 size: 16 residues. V lost 3 bases and J 5 bases, leaving 20 bases between the germline ends. Germline V gene lookup returns CDR1 SGHRS and CDR2 YFSETQ. The CDR3 protein is CASSSTGLFGVTEAFF. As DNA, the CDR3 is TGCGCCAGCAGCTCTACGGGACTCTTCGGAGTAACTGAAGCTTTCTTT.

The chain uses TRBV3-1 and TRBJ2-7; the D gene is possibly TRBD1 (5 bases). The CDR3 consists of 12 residues. Germline lookup yields CDR1 LGHDT and CDR2 YNNKEL (reference sequence). Trimming took 5 bases from V and 4 from J, leaving 9 bases between them. Here the CDR3 reads CASSDRIYEQYF. The CDR3 DNA sequence: TGTGCCAGCAGCGACAGAATATACGAGCAGTACTTC.

This clonotype has only a few counts. The chain carries TRBV5-5 and TRBJ2-7; D is undetermined. The CDR3 totals 14 residues. CDR1 is SGHKS and CDR2 is YYEKEE in the germline V gene (reference sequence). V was clipped by 0 bases and J by 2 bases, with 9 bases between them. This CDR3 is CASSLAATPYEQYF. The CDR3 nucleotides read TGTGCCAGCAGCTTGGCAGCGACCCCCTACGAGCAGTACTTC.

This clonotype was picked up many times. J is TRBJ2-3 and V is TRBV9; D not resolved. V was clipped by 0 bases and J by 1 base, with 12 bases between them. From germline, CDR1 is SGDLS and CDR2 YYNGEE. CDR3 length: 16 amino acids. The chain's CDR3 is CASSVAFTGGTDTQYF. Here the CDR3 DNA reads TGTGCCAGCAGCGTAGCTTTTACGGGTGGCACAGATACGCAGTATTTT.

This chain uses TRBV5-1 with TRBJ2-7; 13 bases agree with TRBD2. J gave up 0 bases and V 4 bases, and 7 bases lay outside the gene matches. Germline-derived CDR1 and CDR2 are SGHRS and YFSETQ. The CDR3 runs 17 residues. This chain's CDR3 is CASSRLAGGSLSYEQYF. The CDR3 DNA reads as TGCGCCAGCAGCCGACTAGCGGGAGGTTCACTCTCCTACGAGCAGTACTTC.

The V call is TRBV5-1, the J call TRBJ2-7; D might be TRBD1 (6 bases). V lost 2 bases and J lost 3, with 12 bases in between. The V gene's germline CDR1 is SGHRS and CDR2 YFSETQ. This CDR3 contains 14 residues. In DNA, the CDR3 is TGCGCCAGCAGCTTCTGGCAGGACAGCTACGAGCAGTACTTC. This encodes CASSFWQDSYEQYF. Together with reference TRBV5-1 and TRBJ2-7, the CDR3 gives the full variable domain: KAGVTQTPRYLIKTRGQQVTLSCSPISGHRSVSWYQQTPGQGLQFLFEYFSETQRNKGNFPGRFSGRQFSNSRSEMNVSTLELGDSALYLCASSFWQDSYEQYFGPGTRLTVT.

In this sample, this clonotype turned up once. The chain is built from TRBV20-1 and TRBJ2-7; D uncertain. Germline V gene sequence: CDR1 DFQATT, CDR2 SNEGSKA (reference sequence). Trimming removed 6 bases from V and 3 bases from J, with 12 bases in between. This CDR3 has 12 residues. DNA for the CDR3: TGCAGTGCCGCGGCGGTCAACTACGAGCAGTACTTC. Translated, it gives CSAAAVNYEQYF.

As to this clonotype: A clone one base away is much larger, so this may be a read error. This chain connects TRBV20-1 to TRBJ2-4; D is unclear. Germline CDR1 and CDR2: DFQATT and SNEGSKA (reference sequence). CDR3 length: 14 amino acids. With 6 bases removed from V and 2 bases from J, the gap between germline ends came to 14 bases. The CDR3 region has the DNA TGCAGTGCCGCCCCTAAGGTGACCAAAAACATTCAGTACTTC. Amino acids: CSAAPKVTKNIQYF.

This clonotype has just a few counts. The DNA for the CDR3 is TGTGCCAGCATCTCACTGAGGGGACGGGGGCCCTCCTACGAGCAGTACTTC. It yields the protein CASISLRGRGPSYEQYF. The J gene is TRBJ2-7, the V gene TRBV28; D may match TRBD1 or TRBD2 (6 bases each). CDR1 MDHEN and CDR2 SYDVKM come from the germline V gene. The CDR3 loop spans 17 amino acids. V was trimmed by 7 bases and J by 0 bases, leaving 22 bases between them.